The source of this TCR beta chain is a study of blood T cells in healthy people across ages (dated by TCRdb to 2015 to 2017). At the level of the whole study: In model experiments, template switching captured about one uniquely barcoded TCR beta cDNA molecule for every two T cells. Four age groups were formed from the donors: young (average 16 years), middle-aged (around 39), aged (62) and long-lived (around 82). Using the same blood draw, the study looked at two additional independent replicas of 1 million unique cDNA reads for two donors, one aged 18 to 29 and the other aged 80 or older. To track age-related changes in TCR beta repertoire diversity, the study relied on deep sequencing normalized with unique cDNA molecular identifiers. Results the study describes overall, beyond this receptor: The CMV infection status of donors was not known, potentially confounding age-related changes in expanded clonotypes. Conclusive comparison of naive and antigen-experienced compartments was prevented by the profiling of bulk unsorted PBMCs. Estimates of total diversity based on one million sequenced T cells were considered lower bounds and underestimates. Observed TCR beta diversity per million T cells fell roughly linearly with age, and a significant reduction was already apparent by age approximately 41. The long-lived group showed more naive CD4+ T cells, fewer expanded clones and increased TCR diversity than the aged group, suggesting age selection. The percentage of naive T cells measured by flow cytometry correlated strongly with observed TCR beta diversity.

This clonotype was counted between two and nine times. This receptor's antigen is unknown. Base-call qualities are not available, and no considerably larger clone is one nucleotide away. The germline V gene encodes CDR1 SGHTA and CDR2 FQGTGA. Including the terminal cysteine and phenylalanine, the CDR3 comprises 13 residues. CDR3 DNA is the only sequence kept; it has 39 bases, read in frame from the first base. V lost 5 bases and J lost 5 bases; the stretch between them is 10 bases long. To prepare the library, 5' RACE was applied. Sequenced on an Illumina HiSeq 2500. A second PCR of about 7 to 12 cycles was run with a J-beta primer mix and a sample-barcoded 5' primer. A template-switch 5' adaptor carrying 12 random nucleotides introduced a unique molecular identifier onto each TCR beta cDNA molecule. Each sample yielded at least 2.5 million CDR3-containing paired-end reads. All of the RNA was converted into first-strand cDNA using the Mint cDNA synthesis kit, with a TRBC-specific oligonucleotide serving as the primer. Following uracil-DNA glycosylase treatment, a first 18-cycle PCR with universal primers M1SS and BC2_uni_R was performed on all cDNA. On the authors' methods: For normalization, 1 million high-quality reads, each with a distinct molecular identifier, were randomly selected from each sample. Instead of being binned into consensus sequences, reads that shared molecular identifiers were thrown out. MiTCR, with a Q25 quality threshold and the strictest error-elimination algorithm, was used for CDR3 identification, clonotype clustering and error correction. A nonparametric unseen species model with Euler transformation was used to estimate lower-bound total TCR beta diversity. TCRdb redid the processing of the public reads, applying fastp at Q25 and MiXCR, and retained in-frame beta chains. Merged by CDR3 protein, the rows form single entries marked with the most common genes and DNA. The V and J calls and clone size are TCRdb's, not the authors'. The sample table holds some 1,000,000 distinct CDR3 sequences, of which under 30% were seen once. Less than 0.85% of the sample comes from the top ten.

The donors were around 39 Caucasian individuals from Russia, aged roughly 6 to 100 years, who were systemically healthy. About 9.8 milliliters of peripheral blood were drawn from each donor into EDTA-treated Vacutainer tubes. PBMCs were isolated by Ficoll-Paque density-gradient centrifugation, with at least 6.5 million obtained per sample. Total RNA, at least 5 micrograms per sample, was extracted from PBMCs with Trizol reagent. For every donor, flow cytometry on a PBMC aliquot measured the percentage of naive CD45RAhigh/CD27high T cells. The same specimen was also included in a second study, on T cells of mothers and their children. The other study reports the following: Donors were nine systemically healthy Caucasian individuals: three mothers and their six children. cDNA synthesis consumed the entire amount of extracted RNA, loaded at about 1.6 ug RNA in each 15 ul reaction. Sample barcodes and 2-4 random nucleotides were added via the M1S primer in the second PCR. More than 8 million TCR beta CDR3 reads were obtained from each mother, and about 3 million reads were obtained from each child. Thymic selection similarly shapes TCR recombination output in related and unrelated pairs, with minor effect from inherited differences. Related mother-child pairs always showed normalized repertoire overlap that was slightly higher than in unrelated mother-child pairs, though the difference was never significant. Persistent microchimeric T cell clones were not detected, at a sensitivity of approximately 100 clones per million clonotypes. In the study, deep NGS was used to compare the TCR beta repertoires of mothers and children, and features distinguishing related mother-child pairs from unrelated individuals were sought. Mothers averaged around 40 +/- 4 years of age and children averaged around 10 +/- 4 years. After adapter ligation was performed with NEBNext reagents, the libraries were sequenced on an Illumina HiSeq 2000 with 100+100 nt paired-end reads. To prevent cross-contamination, the mother and child libraries were prepared one month apart and sequenced in separate runs. Each donor had between about 450,000 and 2,100,000 distinct TCR beta clonotypes identified. Naive TCR beta clonotypes were estimated from low-frequency clonotypes matched to each donor's FACS-determined naive share, without sorting.

The sequence was obtained from a girl under 10 years old in good health. The sequenced material came from blood. The rearranged segments are TRBV7-3 and TRBJ2-4; the D gene is perhaps TRBD2, from 6 matching bases. The base sequence is TGTGCCAGCAGCCGACCGGGGGAAAACATTCAGTACTTC. The translation is CASSRPGENIQYF.